A selection of T cell receptor beta chains follows, all from one sample in a study of Ad26.COV2.S vaccination and SARS-CoV-2 variants. Clones were sequenced by immunoSEQ multiplex PCR, and TCRdb holds only the in-frame ones, with some missing. The profile shows roughly 700,000 clones, 89% of them singletons. The sample consisted of peripheral blood, taken in a trial of Ad26.COV2.S vaccine versus placebo. Receptor source: a person between 18 and 65 years old who received the Ad26.COV2.S COVID-19 vaccine or a placebo. Each CDR3 is given with its conserved first and last residue. D genes are given only for firm matches. A row's size may be missing; if present it is once, few, many or a size class.

j_gene	v_gene	abundance	d_gene	CDR3aa	CDR3nt
TRBJ1-6	TRBV7-9	.	.	CASSLTGTDNSPLHF	TGTGCCAGCAGCCTAACCGGGACGGATAATTCACCCCTCCACTTT
TRBJ2-7	TRBV5-6	.	.	CASSLARFEQYF	TGTGCCAGCAGCTTGGCCCGTTTCGAGCAGTACTTC
TRBJ2-1	TRBV27	.	TRBD2	CASSIGTSSWNEQFF	TGTGCCAGCAGTATAGGGACTAGCTCTTGGAATGAGCAGTTCTTC
TRBJ1-2	TRBV5-1	.	.	CASTPTLGGGYTF	TGCGCCAGCACCCCGACCCTGGGGGGAGGCTACACCTTC
TRBJ2-7	TRBV24-1	.	.	CATSDPAGAEQYF	TGTGCCACCAGTGATCCGGCAGGGGCCGAGCAGTACTTC
TRBJ2-7	TRBV11-3	.	.	CASSSTSSYEQYF	TGTGCCAGCAGCTCAACGAGCTCCTACGAGCAGTACTTC
TRBJ1-4	TRBV10-3	.	.	CAISEPGPGEKLFF	TGTGCCATCAGTGAGCCCGGTCCCGGTGAAAAACTGTTTTTT
TRBJ1-4	TRBV5-8	.	.	CASRRTANEKLFF	TGTGCCAGCAGAAGGACAGCTAATGAAAAACTGTTTTTT
TRBJ1-1	TRBV7-2	.	.	CASSLSRTMNTEAFF	TGTGCCAGCAGCTTAAGCAGGACGATGAACACTGAAGCTTTCTTT
TRBJ2-1	TRBV10-3	.	TRBD2	CAISVAGGAEQFF	TGTGCCATCAGTGTGGCGGGAGGAGCTGAGCAGTTCTTC
TRBJ2-1	TRBV20-1	.	.	CSASGPPPGQFF	TGCAGTGCTAGTGGACCGCCCCCGGGGCAGTTCTTC
TRBJ2-3	TRBV24-1	.	.	CATSDLSGHADTQYF	TGTGCCACCAGTGATTTGTCGGGCCACGCAGATACGCAGTATTTT
TRBJ1-3	TRBV18	.	.	CASSPGSEGNTIYF	TGTGCCAGCTCACCGGGGAGTGAAGGAAACACCATATATTTT
TRBJ1-2	TRBV29-1	.	.	CSVHDGDYGYTF	TGCAGCGTTCACGACGGAGACTATGGCTACACCTTC
TRBJ1-1	TRBV19	few	.	CASSITNTEAFF	TGTGCCAGTAGTATCACTAACACTGAAGCTTTCTTT
TRBJ2-6	TRBV5-1	.	.	CASSLNGANVLTF	TGCGCCAGCAGCTTGAATGGGGCCAACGTCCTGACTTTC
TRBJ1-5	TRBV20-1	few	.	CSARGTQHF	TGCAGTGCTAGAGGGACCCAGCATTTT
TRBJ2-1	TRBV5-1	.	.	CASSWGHISYNEQFF	TGCGCCAGCAGCTGGGGACATATCTCCTACAATGAGCAGTTCTTC
TRBJ2-7	TRBV7-2	.	.	CASSLGLGSVYEQYF	TGTGCCAGCAGCTTAGGACTAGGATCGGTCTACGAGCAGTACTTC
TRBJ2-5	TRBV4-3	.	.	CASSPSAEETQYF	TGCGCCAGCAGTCCGTCAGCAGAAGAGACCCAGTACTTC
TRBJ1-2	TRBV18	.	.	CASSPGGVMRYTF	TGTGCCAGCTCACCCGGGGGGGTGATGCGCTACACCTTC
TRBJ2-6	TRBV10-3	few	.	CAISGGSVDSGANVLTF	TGTGCCATCAGTGGAGGCAGCGTTGACTCTGGGGCCAACGTCCTGACTTTC
TRBJ1-2	TRBV12-3/TRBV12-4	.	.	CASSLGVGYGYTF	TGTGCCAGCAGTTTAGGGGTTGGCTATGGCTACACCTTC
TRBJ2-1	TRBV6-5	.	TRBD2	CAIAGVLGEQFF	TGTGCCATCGCGGGGGTCCTCGGGGAGCAGTTCTTC
TRBJ2-7	TRBV20-1	.	TRBD2	CSASRLADSYEQYF	TGCAGTGCTAGTAGGCTAGCGGATTCCTACGAGCAGTACTTC
TRBJ1-4	TRBV7-9	.	.	CASSPTGTINEKLFF	TGTGCCAGCAGCCCCACCGGGACCATTAATGAAAAACTGTTTTTT
TRBJ1-5	TRBV4-2	.	TRBD1	CASSQRTGFSFGAYQPQHF	TGTGCCAGCAGCCAGAGGACAGGGTTTTCTTTCGGGGCGTATCAGCCCCAGCATTTT
TRBJ1-1	TRBV19	.	.	CASSSPRGAGDTEAFF	TGTGCCAGTAGTTCCCCTCGGGGGGCCGGCGACACTGAAGCTTTCTTT
TRBJ1-5	TRBV10-2	.	.	CASSETDPRRDQPQHF	TGCGCCAGCAGTGAAACGGACCCGAGGAGGGATCAGCCCCAGCATTTT
TRBJ2-7	TRBV29-1	.	.	CSVEVGGVSEQYF	TGCAGCGTTGAGGTCGGGGGAGTCAGTGAGCAGTACTTC
TRBJ1-3	TRBV4-2	few	.	CASSQAPEGNTIYF	TGTGCCAGCAGCCAAGCACCCGAGGGGAACACCATATATTTT
TRBJ2-2	TRBV5-4	.	TRBD1	CASSRDRAGELFF	TGTGCCAGCAGCCGGGACAGGGCCGGGGAGCTGTTTTTT
TRBJ1-6	TRBV6-2/TRBV6-3	.	TRBD1	CASSYATGARTSSPLHF	TGTGCCAGCAGTTACGCGACAGGGGCCCGGACAAGTTCACCCCTCCACTTT
TRBJ2-7	TRBV19	.	.	CASRGRVDEQYF	TGTGCGAGTCGGGGCAGGGTGGACGAGCAGTACTTC
TRBJ2-1	TRBV3-1/TRBV3-2	.	TRBD2	CASSQENRGGRAGLNNEQFF	TGTGCCAGCAGCCAAGAAAATAGGGGCGGGAGGGCCGGCCTCAACAATGAGCAGTTCTTC
TRBJ1-2	TRBV4-1	.	TRBD1	CASSQQQGGWDEYGYTF	TGCGCCAGCAGCCAACAGCAGGGGGGATGGGATGAATATGGCTACACCTTC
TRBJ2-7	TRBV27	.	.	CASSLKGGYEQYF	TGTGCCAGCAGTTTAAAAGGTGGCTACGAGCAGTACTTC
TRBJ2-3	TRBV5-6	.	.	CASSLEPASADTQYF	TGTGCCAGCAGCTTGGAGCCGGCGAGCGCAGATACGCAGTATTTT
TRBJ2-1	TRBV19	.	.	CASSMDRRPLYNEQFF	TGTGCCAGTAGTATGGATCGAAGGCCGTTGTACAATGAGCAGTTCTTC
TRBJ2-1	TRBV6-5	.	TRBD1	CASSIGTVYNEQFF	TGTGCCAGCAGTATCGGGACAGTCTACAATGAGCAGTTCTTC
TRBJ1-1	TRBV6-5	once	.	CASSLLPGTEAFF	TGTGCCAGCAGTCTACTCCCGGGCACTGAAGCTTTCTTT
TRBJ2-7	TRBV18	.	.	CASSPDPDHEQYF	TGTGCCAGCTCACCAGATCCGGATCACGAGCAGTACTTC
TRBJ1-2	TRBV5-5	.	.	CASSWGGLINYGYTF	TGTGCCAGCAGCTGGGGGGGACTGATTAACTATGGCTACACCTTC
TRBJ2-1	TRBV12-3/TRBV12-4	few	TRBD2	CASSFGGGVEQFF	TGTGCCAGCAGTTTTGGCGGGGGGGTTGAGCAGTTCTTC
TRBJ2-5	TRBV30	.	.	CACQSRGLAVETQYF	TGTGCCTGTCAGTCGAGGGGGCTAGCGGTTGAGACCCAGTACTTC
TRBJ2-1	TRBV20-1	.	TRBD2	CSASGAGEEQFF	TGCAGTGCTAGTGGGGCGGGGGAGGAGCAGTTCTTC
TRBJ2-2	TRBV3-1/TRBV3-2	.	.	CASSQDRITTGELFF	TGTGCCAGCAGCCAAGATAGGATTACCACCGGGGAGCTGTTTTTT
TRBJ2-3	TRBV2	.	.	CASSRTLAGVLGDTQYF	TGTGCCAGCAGTCGCACCCTCGCAGGGGTGTTGGGAGATACGCAGTATTTT
TRBJ1-1	TRBV3-1/TRBV3-2	.	TRBD1	CASSQGTGGVNTEAFF	TGTGCCAGCAGCCAAGGGACAGGAGGGGTTAACACTGAAGCTTTCTTT
TRBJ2-1	TRBV18	.	.	CASSPLLQGNEQFF	TGTGCCAGCTCACCTTTATTGCAGGGTAATGAGCAGTTCTTC
TRBJ2-3	TRBV6-2/TRBV6-3	.	TRBD2	CASSYSVLLAGVTDTQYF	TGTGCCAGCAGTTACTCCGTCCTGCTAGCGGGAGTCACAGATACGCAGTATTTT
TRBJ2-5	TRBV3-1/TRBV3-2	.	.	CASSPLGGAGETQYF	TGTGCCAGCAGCCCCTTAGGGGGCGCGGGGGAGACCCAGTACTTC
TRBJ2-2	TRBV28	.	TRBD2	CASSLGIAGEIRRSTGELFF	TGTGCCAGCAGTTTAGGTATAGCGGGAGAAATAAGACGTTCGACGGGGGAGCTGTTTTTT
TRBJ2-6	TRBV11-3	.	.	CASSSQGSGANVLTF	TGTGCCAGCAGCTCCCAGGGTTCTGGGGCCAACGTCCTGACTTTC